Each of the 27 T cell receptor beta chains below was sequenced from the same sample in a study of identifying expanded T cells in peripheral blood. Measured with immunoSEQ multiplex PCR; TCRdb has only the in-frame clones, and not every one. Among 81,000 or so clones listed, 80% to 85% were seen once. Sample: blood. These receptors were obtained from a person aged 18 to 70 in good health.

The table lists this clone with a count of one. The rearrangement uses TRBV5-1 and TRBJ1-4; no firm D call. This CDR3 spans 13 amino acids. From germline, CDR1 is SGHRS and CDR2 YFSETQ. V lost 0 bases, J lost 7 bases, and 7 bases lay in between. CDR3 protein: CASSLEAAEKLFF. CDR3 DNA: TGCGCCAGCAGCTTGGAGGCAGCTGAAAAACTGTTTTTT.

The rearrangement uses TRBV13 and TRBJ1-2; 7 nucleotides align to TRBD1. CDR1 is PRHDT and CDR2 is FYEKMQ in the germline V gene (reference sequence). V shed 5 bases and J 1 base; nucleotides not matched to a gene: 7. The CDR3 length is 15 residues. CDR3 coding DNA: TGTGCCAGCAGCATTGGGACAGCCTTTAACTATGGCTACACCTTC. Protein product: CASSIGTAFNYGYTF.

The CDR3 DNA is TGCGCCAGCAGCCAAGAGGGGGACGTCTCCTACGAGCAGTACTTC. It translates to CASSQEGDVSYEQYF. The rearrangement uses TRBV4-1 and TRBJ2-7; D may match TRBD1 or TRBD2 (5 bases each). V lost 0 bases, J lost 0 bases, and 9 bases lay in between. Germline V gene data show CDR1 as MGHRA and CDR2 as YSYEKL. The CDR3 contains 15 residues.

The V and J genes are TRBV4-3 and TRBJ1-5; tentative D call: TRBD1 (5 bases). The V end was cut by 3 bases, the J end by 2 bases, with 20 bases between. CDR3 length: 18 residues. Germline V lookup: CDR1 LGHNA, CDR2 YSLEER. The CDR3 nucleotides are TGCGCCAGCAGCCACGCTAGTTCGCAGGGAAGTGGCAATCAGCCCCAGCATTTT. It codes for CASSHASSQGSGNQPQHF.

The chain uses TRBV2 and TRBJ2-3; D is uncertain. V lost 5 bases and J 6 bases, leaving 9 bases between the germline ends. This CDR3 is built from 12 residues. Germline loops: CDR1 SNHLY, CDR2 FYNNEI. CDR3 DNA: TGTGCCAGCAGTACACATAGGGATACGCAGTATTTT. Translated, it gives CASSTHRDTQYF. Full variable domain (rest looked up from reference TRBV2 and TRBJ2-3): EPEVTQTPSHQVTQMGQEVILRCVPISNHLYFYWYRQILGQKVEFLVSFYNNEISEKSEIFDDQFSVERPDGSNFTLKIRSTKLEDSAMYFCASSTHRDTQYFGPGTRLTVL.

The chain combines TRBV25-1 with TRBJ2-3; TRBD2 aligns across 7 bases. The germline gives CDR1 MGHDK, CDR2 SYGVNS. The CDR3 is 18 amino acids. V gave up 0 bases and J gave up 4 bases; unmatched junction bases: 13. The CDR3 protein is CASSEYFKLAIDADTQYF. The DNA for the CDR3 is TGTGCCAGCAGTGAATATTTCAAACTAGCGATCGACGCAGATACGCAGTATTTT.

The chain has TRBV6-5 and TRBJ1-5, with D possibly being TRBD1 (5 bases). V was pared by 5 bases and J by 3 bases, with 11 bases between. The CDR3 has 14 amino acids. CDR1 is MNHEY, CDR2 SVGAGI, per germline. The CDR3 region has the DNA TGTGCCAGCAGTGGTTCAGGGAACAATCAGCCCCAGCATTTT. Translating gives CASSGSGNNQPQHF.

The genes are TRBV15 and TRBJ1-5, with TRBD1 matching over 10 bases. With V trimmed by 1 base and J by 6 bases, 3 bases remained unmatched. The CDR3 loop spans 15 amino acids. CDR1 and CDR2 (germline): LNHNV, YYDKDF (reference sequence). CDR3 in DNA: TGTGCCACCAGCAGAGGGACAGGGGGAGGTCAGCCCCAGCATTTT. Translated: CATSRGTGGGQPQHF.

This clone was counted only a few times. V usage is TRBV19 and J usage is TRBJ2-6; D is ambiguous. V was pared by 3 bases and J by 2 bases, with 8 bases between. This CDR3 is 15 amino acids long. Looked up from germline, CDR1 is LNHDA and CDR2 is SQIVND (reference sequence). This CDR3 reads CASSMEGTGANVLTF. In nucleotides, the CDR3 is TGTGCCAGTAGTATGGAAGGGACTGGGGCCAACGTCCTGACTTTC. Supplemented by reference TRBV19 and TRBJ2-6, the full variable domain reads DGGITQSPKYLFRKEGQNVTLSCEQNLNHDAMYWYRQDPGQGLRLIYYSQIVNDFQKGDIAEGYSVSREKKESFPLTVTSAQKNPTAFYLCASSMEGTGANVLTFGAGSRLTVL.

This chain connects TRBV19 to TRBJ1-1; D uncertain. The germline V gene encodes CDR1 LNHDA and CDR2 SQIVND (reference sequence). V was cut by 3 bases and J by 1 base, with 6 bases left in between. CDR3 length equals 13 residues. In DNA form, the CDR3 reads TGTGCCAGTAGTATGACCGAGAACACTGAAGCTTTCTTT. Its protein is CASSMTENTEAFF. The full variable domain, in which reference TRBV19 and TRBJ1-1 provide the parts outside the CDR3, is DGGITQSPKYLFRKEGQNVTLSCEQNLNHDAMYWYRQDPGQGLRLIYYSQIVNDFQKGDIAEGYSVSREKKESFPLTVTSAQKNPTAFYLCASSMTENTEAFFGQGTRLTVV.

V and J are TRBV6-5 and TRBJ1-4, with D hard to call. V was shortened by 4 bases and J by 5 bases, with 14 bases between the two germline ends. Per the germline V gene, CDR1 is MNHEY and CDR2 is SVGAGI. This CDR3 is 15 amino acids long. The CDR3, as DNA: TGTGCCAGCAGTTCCTCGGGGAACAGAAATGAAAAACTGTTTTTT. Amino acid sequence: CASSSSGNRNEKLFF.

The chain links TRBV6-1 to TRBJ2-1, with TRBD2 identical over 7 bases. V shed 4 bases and J 5 bases; nucleotides not matched to a gene: 5. The CDR3 has 14 residues. From germline, CDR1 is MNHNS and CDR2 SASEGT. CDR3 sequence reads: CASSVAGANNEQFF. Written as DNA, the CDR3 is TGTGCCAGCAGTGTGGCGGGAGCTAACAATGAGCAGTTCTTC.

The chain combines TRBV7-2 with TRBJ1-3; D ambiguous. Germline CDR1 reads SGHTA; CDR2 reads FQGNSA. The V and J ends lost 5 bases and 2 bases respectively, with 10 bases between them. The CDR3 extends over 14 amino acids. CDR3 protein: CASSPRRTGNTIYF. CDR3 in DNA: TGTGCCAGCAGCCCCAGGAGGACTGGAAACACCATATATTTT.

The chain joins TRBV13 to TRBJ1-3; TRBD1 is a possible D gene (5 bases). Germline V gene data show CDR1 as PRHDT and CDR2 as FYEKMQ (reference sequence). V lost 8 bases and J 0 bases, leaving 17 bases between the germline ends. The CDR3 loop spans 16 amino acids. The CDR3 DNA is TGTGCCAGCTCCCGGGGCACTGAAAGCTCTGGAAACACCATATATTTT. Translated: CASSRGTESSGNTIYF.

The chain recombines TRBV7-8 with TRBJ2-7, with 10 bases that match TRBD1. The CDR3 totals 17 residues. Germline V CDR1 and CDR2: SGHVS, FQNEAQ. J was trimmed by 5 bases and V by 5 bases; bases with no gene match: 15. CDR3 residues: CASSPPLAGTGDHEQYF. DNA for the CDR3: TGTGCCAGCAGCCCACCCCTTGCCGGGACAGGGGACCACGAGCAGTACTTC. The complete variable domain, with remaining parts taken from reference TRBV7-8 and TRBJ2-7, reads GAGVSQSPRYKVAKRGQDVALRCDPISGHVSLFWYQQALGQGPEFLTYFQNEAQLDKSGLPSDRFFAERPEGSVSTLKIQRTQQEDSAVYLCASSPPLAGTGDHEQYFGPGTRLTVT.

The V call is TRBV19, the J call TRBJ1-5; D not resolved. Trimming cost V 3 bases and J 6 bases, with 9 bases left between them. This CDR3 region has 13 residues. The V gene's germline CDR1 is LNHDA and CDR2 SQIVND (reference sequence). DNA of the CDR3: TGTGCCAGTAGTATTGATGGACGTCAGCCCCAGCATTTT. Translation gives CASSIDGRQPQHF. Full variable domain (remainder filled in from reference TRBV19 and TRBJ1-5): DGGITQSPKYLFRKEGQNVTLSCEQNLNHDAMYWYRQDPGQGLRLIYYSQIVNDFQKGDIAEGYSVSREKKESFPLTVTSAQKNPTAFYLCASSIDGRQPQHFGDGTRLSIL.

This clone was seen a few times. The chain uses TRBV19 and TRBJ2-7, with 9 bases that match TRBD2. The V and J ends lost 3 bases and 1 base, in that order; junction bases with no gene match: 4. The V gene's germline CDR1 is LNHDA and CDR2 SQIVND (reference sequence). This CDR3 region has 15 residues. The CDR3 loop reads CASSIRTSASYEQYF. DNA of the CDR3: TGTGCCAGTAGTATTCGGACTAGCGCGTCCTACGAGCAGTACTTC.

In this sample, this clone turned up a few times. The chain uses TRBV2 and TRBJ1-1, with a tentative D call TRBD1 (5 bases). Germline CDR1 reads SNHLY; CDR2 reads FYNNEI. The CDR3 loop spans 13 amino acids. V was cut by 2 bases and J by 5 bases, with 9 bases left in between. CDR3 sequence reads: CASSEQGGTEAFF. CDR3 nucleotides: TGTGCCAGCAGTGAACAGGGAGGGACTGAAGCTTTCTTT.

J is TRBJ1-1 and V is TRBV15; no definite D call. V was trimmed by 6 bases and J by 5 bases, leaving 16 bases between them. This CDR3 has 14 amino acids. Per germline, CDR1 LNHNV and CDR2 YYDKDF (reference sequence). CDR3 nucleotides: TGTGCCACCAGGGTCGCTCCCGGGGTGACTGAAGCTTTCTTT. Amino acid sequence: CATRVAPGVTEAFF. Combining the CDR3 with reference TRBV15 and TRBJ1-1 gives the whole variable domain DAMVIQNPRYQVTQFGKPVTLSCSQTLNHNVMYWYQQKSSQAPKLLFHYYDKDFNNEADTPDNFQSRRPNTSFCFLDIRSPGLGDTAMYLCATRVAPGVTEAFFGQGTRLTVV.

V and J are TRBV6-5 and TRBJ1-1; 11 nucleotides match TRBD1. Losses at the gene ends were 7 bases for V and 2 bases for J; bases not matched to a gene: 6. The CDR3 contains 15 residues. Germline loops: CDR1 MNHEY, CDR2 SVGAGI. CDR3 nucleotides: TGTGCCAGCACCCGGGACAGGGGGGGAAACACTGAAGCTTTCTTT. Translating it yields CASTRDRGGNTEAFF.

The rearrangement uses TRBV2 and TRBJ1-5; the D gene is possibly TRBD1 (5 bases). Trimming cost V 4 bases and J 2 bases, with 6 bases left between them. The length of the CDR3 is 13 residues. Germline V CDR1 and CDR2: SNHLY, FYNNEI. The DNA for the CDR3 is TGTGCCAGCAGTGTACAGGGCAATCAGCCCCAGCATTTT. Its protein is CASSVQGNQPQHF.

The V and J genes are TRBV2 and TRBJ2-1; D not certain. Germline CDR1 is SNHLY and CDR2 is FYNNEI. This CDR3 has 13 amino acids. Between the trimmed V and J ends, which lost 2 bases and 8 bases, there was a span of 10 bases. CDR3 loop: CASSENGWDEQFF. The CDR3 bases are TGTGCCAGCAGTGAAAATGGGTGGGATGAGCAGTTCTTC.

CDR3 region: CATTTFYEQYF. For the CDR3, the DNA is TGTGCCACCACAACCTTCTACGAGCAGTACTTC. The V call is TRBV28, the J call TRBJ2-7, with D uncertain. Trimming pared 10 bases from V and 3 bases from J, leaving 10 bases between. Germline V CDR1 and CDR2: MDHEN, SYDVKM. The CDR3 length is 11 residues.

The chain links TRBV28 to TRBJ2-7; D remains ambiguous. The CDR3 is made up of 12 amino acids. V was shortened by 5 bases and J by 10 bases, with 15 bases between the two germline ends. Germline CDR1 is MDHEN and CDR2 is SYDVKM. The CDR3 DNA sequence: TGTGCCAGCAGTCAAATCCCCGCCAGACAGTACTTC. It codes for CASSQIPARQYF.

This clone was seen a single time. The chain carries TRBV9 and TRBJ2-1, with a possible D match to TRBD1 (6 bases). V lost 4 bases to trimming and J lost 0 bases, with 11 bases between them. The CDR3 spans 15 residues. The V gene's germline CDR1 is SGDLS and CDR2 YYNGEE. CDR3 sequence: CASSTGTSSYNEQFF. In DNA, the CDR3 is TGTGCCAGCAGCACCGGGACAAGCTCCTACAATGAGCAGTTCTTC.

This clone has just a few counts. This chain uses TRBV30 with TRBJ1-2; no definite D call. Trimming stripped 0 bases from V and 8 bases from J, with 7 bases between. The CDR3 runs 11 residues. CDR1 is GTSNPN, CDR2 SVGIG, per germline (reference sequence). The CDR3 DNA follows: TGTGCCTGGAGTGTACTATCCGGCTACACCTTC. This codes for CAWSVLSGYTF.

The V gene is TRBV5-1, the J gene TRBJ2-7, with D maybe TRBD1 (5 bases). CDR3 size: 15 residues. Germline assignment: CDR1 SGHRS and CDR2 YFSETQ. V was trimmed by 4 bases and J by 0 bases, leaving 14 bases between them. Written as DNA, the CDR3 is TGCGCCAGCAGCGGTACAGCAGGGATCTCCTACGAGCAGTACTTC. Translating it yields CASSGTAGISYEQYF.